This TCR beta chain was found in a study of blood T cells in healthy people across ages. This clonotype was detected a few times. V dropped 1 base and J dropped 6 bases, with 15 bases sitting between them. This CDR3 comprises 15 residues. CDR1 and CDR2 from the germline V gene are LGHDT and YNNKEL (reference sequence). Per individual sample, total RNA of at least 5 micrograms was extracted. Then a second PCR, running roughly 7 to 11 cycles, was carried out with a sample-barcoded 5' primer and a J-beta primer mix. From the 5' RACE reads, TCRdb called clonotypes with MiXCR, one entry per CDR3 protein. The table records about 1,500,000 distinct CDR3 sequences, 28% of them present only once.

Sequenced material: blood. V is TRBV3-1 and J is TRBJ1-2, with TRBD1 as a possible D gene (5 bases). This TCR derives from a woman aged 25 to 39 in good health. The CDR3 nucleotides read TGTGCCAGCAGCCAAGTCCCAGGGAAATTGGATGGCTACACCTTC. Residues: CASSQVPGKLDGYTF.